The source of this TCR beta chain is a study of identical twins. Study-wide points: In cord blood, abundant beta clonotypes had fewer insertions; memory showed no trend.

The CDR3 has 14 amino acids. Each CDR3 protein is one row after TCRdb ran MiXCR on the 5' RACE reads. Here the sample spans fewer than 500,000 distinct CDR3 sequences, 20% to 25% being singletons. About this clonotype itself: What it binds is not known.

These sequences were also reported in another study, on T cells expressing NK-cell markers. That study adds: Seropositivity for HCMV was found in seven of the eight sequenced donors, with one seronegative.

The chain combines TRBV21-1 with TRBJ2-3; the listed D gene, TRBD2, was not tested against the DNA. TRBV21-1 is classified as a pseudogene. Sequenced material: CD4+ T cells sorted from blood. The source is a woman aged 18-35 years in good health. The CDR3 loop reads CAIPARDETDTQYF. CDR3 nucleotide sequence: TGTGCCATCCCCGCCAGGGATGAAACAGATACGCAGTATTTT.